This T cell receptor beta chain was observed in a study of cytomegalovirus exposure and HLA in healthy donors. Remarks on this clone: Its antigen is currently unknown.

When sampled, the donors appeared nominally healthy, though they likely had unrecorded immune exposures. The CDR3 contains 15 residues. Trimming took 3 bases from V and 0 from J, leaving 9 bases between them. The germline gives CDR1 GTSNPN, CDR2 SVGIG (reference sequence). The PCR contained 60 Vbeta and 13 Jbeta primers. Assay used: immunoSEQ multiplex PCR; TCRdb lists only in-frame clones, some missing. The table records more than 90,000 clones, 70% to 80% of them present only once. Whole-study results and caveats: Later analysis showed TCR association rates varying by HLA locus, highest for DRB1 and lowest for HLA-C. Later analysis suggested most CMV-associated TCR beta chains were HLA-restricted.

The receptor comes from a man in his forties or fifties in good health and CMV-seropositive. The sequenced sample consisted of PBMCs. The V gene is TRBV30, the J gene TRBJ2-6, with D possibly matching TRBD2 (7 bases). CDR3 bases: TGTGCCTGGAGAGGGGGGGGCTCTGGGGCCAACGTCCTGACTTTC. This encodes CAWRGGGSGANVLTF.